This T cell receptor (beta chain) was obtained from a study of blood T cell repertoires in COVID-19. CDR3 length equals 13 residues. Germline CDR1 is SGHRS and CDR2 is YFSETQ. V gave up 0 bases and J gave up 6 bases, with 9 bases separating them. Authors' data handling: Scientists estimated how many nucleated cells there were by amplifying reference gene primers. This table comes from immunoSEQ multiplex PCR, and its TCRdb copy is limited to in-frame clones, with some not included. The DNA was the basis for D and trimming; V, J and clone size are from that table. The sample lists 92,000 or so clones, around 88% occurring once.

The clonotype was recovered from a man in his sixties with acute or convalescent COVID-19. The sequencing input was peripheral blood. This rearrangement joins TRBV5-1 to TRBJ1-1; no clear D. In DNA, the CDR3 is TGCGCCAGCAGCTTGGAGCGGATGGCTGAAGCTTTCTTT. It yields the protein CASSLERMAEAFF.